This TCR beta chain was captured by sequencing in a study of blood T cell repertoires in COVID-19. In the original processing: Amplification of reference gene primers was used by the study to estimate nucleated cell counts. Assay used: immunoSEQ multiplex PCR; TCRdb lists only in-frame clones, some missing. D and trimming come from the DNA, and the V and J calls and clone size come from that table. Among some 200,000 clones listed, about 93% were seen once. Trimming removed 5 bases at V and 0 bases at J, with 13 bases between. Germline V gene sequence: CDR1 SGHTA, CDR2 FQGTGA. This CDR3 has 15 residues. Seattle patients were enrolled while actively infected and followed longitudinally.

The specimen was peripheral blood. This receptor was taken from a young man with COVID-19, enrolled during active disease. The chain is built from TRBV7-3 and TRBJ2-5; TRBD2 is a possible D gene (6 bases). CDR3 protein: CASSAAGTHQETQYF. The CDR3 DNA follows: TGTGCCAGCAGCGCGGCGGGGACCCACCAAGAGACCCAGTACTTC.